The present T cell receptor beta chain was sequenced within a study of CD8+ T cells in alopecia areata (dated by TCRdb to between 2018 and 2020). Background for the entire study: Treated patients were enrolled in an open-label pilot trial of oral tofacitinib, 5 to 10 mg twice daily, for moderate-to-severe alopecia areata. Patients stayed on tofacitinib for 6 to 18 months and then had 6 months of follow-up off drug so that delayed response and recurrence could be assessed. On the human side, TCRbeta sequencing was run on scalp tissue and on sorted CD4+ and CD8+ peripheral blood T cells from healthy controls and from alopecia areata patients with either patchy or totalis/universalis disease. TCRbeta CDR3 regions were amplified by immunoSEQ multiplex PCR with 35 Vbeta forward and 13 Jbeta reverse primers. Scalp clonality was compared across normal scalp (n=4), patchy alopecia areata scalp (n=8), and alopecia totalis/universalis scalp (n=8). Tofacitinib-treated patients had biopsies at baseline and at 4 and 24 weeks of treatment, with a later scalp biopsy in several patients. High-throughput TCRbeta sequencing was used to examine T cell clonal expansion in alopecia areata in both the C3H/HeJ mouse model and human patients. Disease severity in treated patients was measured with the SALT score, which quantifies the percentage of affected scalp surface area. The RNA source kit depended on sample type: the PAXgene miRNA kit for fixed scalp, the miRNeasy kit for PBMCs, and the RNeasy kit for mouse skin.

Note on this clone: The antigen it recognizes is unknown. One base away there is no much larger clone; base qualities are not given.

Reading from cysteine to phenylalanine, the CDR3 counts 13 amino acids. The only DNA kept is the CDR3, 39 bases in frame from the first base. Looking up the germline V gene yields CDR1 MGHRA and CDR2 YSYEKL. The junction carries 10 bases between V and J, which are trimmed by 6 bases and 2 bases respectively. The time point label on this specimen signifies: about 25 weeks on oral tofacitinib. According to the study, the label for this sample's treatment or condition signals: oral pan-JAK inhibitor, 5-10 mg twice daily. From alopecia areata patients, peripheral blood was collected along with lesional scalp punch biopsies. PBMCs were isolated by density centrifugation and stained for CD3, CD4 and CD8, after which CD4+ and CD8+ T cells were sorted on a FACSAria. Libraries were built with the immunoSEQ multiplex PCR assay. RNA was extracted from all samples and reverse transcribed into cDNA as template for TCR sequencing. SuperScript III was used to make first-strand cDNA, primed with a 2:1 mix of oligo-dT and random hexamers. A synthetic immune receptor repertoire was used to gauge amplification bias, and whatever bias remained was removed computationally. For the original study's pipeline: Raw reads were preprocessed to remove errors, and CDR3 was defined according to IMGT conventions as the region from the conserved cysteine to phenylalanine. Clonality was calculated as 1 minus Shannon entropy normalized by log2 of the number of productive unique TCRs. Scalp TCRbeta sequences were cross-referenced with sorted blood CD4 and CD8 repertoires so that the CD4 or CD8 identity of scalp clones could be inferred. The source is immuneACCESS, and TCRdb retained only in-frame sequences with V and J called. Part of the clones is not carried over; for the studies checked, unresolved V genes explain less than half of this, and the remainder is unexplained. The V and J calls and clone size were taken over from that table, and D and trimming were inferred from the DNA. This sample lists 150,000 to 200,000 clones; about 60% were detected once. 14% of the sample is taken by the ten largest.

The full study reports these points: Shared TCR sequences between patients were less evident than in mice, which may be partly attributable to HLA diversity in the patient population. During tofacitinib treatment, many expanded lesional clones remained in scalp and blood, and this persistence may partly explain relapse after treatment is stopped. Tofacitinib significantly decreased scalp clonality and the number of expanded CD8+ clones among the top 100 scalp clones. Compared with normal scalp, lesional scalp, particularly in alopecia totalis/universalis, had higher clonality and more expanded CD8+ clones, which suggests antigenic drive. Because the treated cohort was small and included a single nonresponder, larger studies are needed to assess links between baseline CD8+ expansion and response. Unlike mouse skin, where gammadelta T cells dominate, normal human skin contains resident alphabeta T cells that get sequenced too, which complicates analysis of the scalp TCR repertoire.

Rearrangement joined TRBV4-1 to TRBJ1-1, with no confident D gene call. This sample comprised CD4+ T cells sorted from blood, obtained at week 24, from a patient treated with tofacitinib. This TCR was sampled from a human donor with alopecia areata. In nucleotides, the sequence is TGCGCCAGCAGGAGGGTGGGTAACACTGAAGCTTTCTTT. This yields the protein CASRRVGNTEAFF.